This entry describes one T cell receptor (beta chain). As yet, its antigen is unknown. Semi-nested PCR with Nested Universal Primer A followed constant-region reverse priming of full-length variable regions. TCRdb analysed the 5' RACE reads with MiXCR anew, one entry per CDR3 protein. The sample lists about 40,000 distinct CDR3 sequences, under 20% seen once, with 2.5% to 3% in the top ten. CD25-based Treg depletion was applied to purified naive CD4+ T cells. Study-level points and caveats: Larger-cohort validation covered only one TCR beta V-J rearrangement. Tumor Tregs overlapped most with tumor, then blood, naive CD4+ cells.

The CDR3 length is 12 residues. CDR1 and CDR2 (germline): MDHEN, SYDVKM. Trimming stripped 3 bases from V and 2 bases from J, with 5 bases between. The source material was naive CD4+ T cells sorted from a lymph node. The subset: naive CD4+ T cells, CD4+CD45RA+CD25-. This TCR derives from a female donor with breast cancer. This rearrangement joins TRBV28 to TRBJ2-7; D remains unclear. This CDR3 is CASSLAPYEQYF. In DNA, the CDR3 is TGTGCCAGCAGTTTGGCACCCTACGAGCAGTACTTC.